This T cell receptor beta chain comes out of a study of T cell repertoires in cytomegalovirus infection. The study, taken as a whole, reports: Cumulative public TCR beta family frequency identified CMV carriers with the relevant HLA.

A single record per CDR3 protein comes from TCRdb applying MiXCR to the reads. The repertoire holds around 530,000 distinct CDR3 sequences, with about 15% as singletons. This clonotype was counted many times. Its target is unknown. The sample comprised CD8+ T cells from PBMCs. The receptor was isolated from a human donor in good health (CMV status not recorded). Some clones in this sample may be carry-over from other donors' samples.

CDR3 nucleotide sequence: TGTGCCAGCAGCCCGCAAGGGGAGGGGGTGAACACTGAAGCTTTCTTT. Translation: CASSPQGEGVNTEAFF. V and J are TRBV7-6 and TRBJ1-1; D possibly corresponds to TRBD1 (6 bases). The V gene lost 5 bases and the J gene lost 0 bases, with 16 bases spanning the gap. Germline V gene sequence: CDR1 SGHVS, CDR2 FNYEAQ. The CDR3 has 16 amino acids.